A single sample gave rise to the 30 T cell receptor beta chains below, sequenced in a study of T cells after yellow fever vaccination (dated by TCRdb to between 2019 and 2020). The sample's treatment or condition, from its label and the paper: live attenuated yellow fever vaccine strain. Receptors were amplified or captured by 5' RACE. TCRdb shows the sequencer as Illumina HiSeq 2500. The public sequencing data were trimmed at Q25 with fastp and processed into clonotypes with MiXCR by TCRdb, which kept only in-frame beta chains. Each entry is one CDR3 protein sequence, shown with its most common DNA and genes. For this sample the table gives a few hundred thousand distinct CDR3 sequences, of which more than 8.5% were detected only once. About a sixth of the sample lies in the top ten. The specimen comprised PBMCs, sampled on the day of the first yellow fever vaccination. All receptors derive from a man between 18 and 35 years old who received the YFV17D yellow fever vaccine.

In this sample, this clonotype turned up many times. The chain uses TRBV11-2 and TRBJ2-1; 9 bases agree with TRBD2. The CDR3 runs to 18 residues. The trim removed 3 bases at V and 0 bases at J, leaving 9 bases unmatched. CDR1 SGHAT and CDR2 FQNNGV come from the germline V gene. CDR3 nucleotide sequence: TGTGCCAGCAGCTTTAAGCTAGCGGGGACGAGCTCCTACAATGAGCAGTTCTTC. Protein: CASSFKLAGTSSYNEQFF.

This clonotype was recorded a few times. This chain joins TRBV7-2 and TRBJ2-1; 11 bases match TRBD2. CDR1 is SGHTA, CDR2 FQGNSA, per germline. V lost 5 bases, J lost 7 bases, and 7 bases stayed unmatched. The CDR3 loop spans 15 amino acids. The CDR3 nucleotides are TGTGCCAGCAGCACCCCGACTAGCGGGACGAATGAGCAGTTCTTC. It encodes CASSTPTSGTNEQFF. The whole variable domain, filled in from reference TRBV7-2 and TRBJ2-1, reads GAGVSQSPSNKVTEKGKDVELRCDPISGHTALYWYRQSLGQGLEFLIYFQGNSAPDKSGLPSDRFSAERTGGSVSTLTIQRTQQEDSAVYLCASSTPTSGTNEQFFGPGTRLTVL.

CDR3 region: CSVCPPTGIETQYF. In DNA form, the CDR3 reads TGCAGCGTTTGTCCACCGACAGGGATAGAGACCCAGTACTTC. The chain has TRBV29-1 and TRBJ2-5, with 7 bases fitting TRBD1. V was pared by 5 bases and J by 4 bases, with 10 bases of the junction left unmatched. This CDR3 has 14 residues. Germline V gives CDR1 SQVTM, CDR2 ANQGSEA.

This clonotype has more than one count but fewer than ten. This sequence joins TRBV4-3 and TRBJ1-1; unclear D gene. Trimming shortened V by 0 bases and J by 5 bases, and 7 bases separated the two germline ends. Germline-derived CDR1 and CDR2 are LGHNA and YSLEER. The CDR3 has 13 residues. The CDR3 sequence is CASSQDRWTEAFF. In DNA, the CDR3 is TGCGCCAGCAGCCAAGATCGATGGACTGAAGCTTTCTTT.

This clonotype was seen more than once but under ten times. J is TRBJ1-1 and V is TRBV5-5, with a weak D call TRBD1 (5 bases). Looked up from germline, CDR1 is SGHKS and CDR2 is YYEKEE (reference sequence). Trimming took off 1 base at V and 7 bases at J, with 11 bases between the two ends. This CDR3 is 13 amino acids long. This CDR3 reads CASSLLDTVEAFF. The CDR3 DNA reads as TGTGCCAGCAGCTTGTTGGACACTGTTGAAGCTTTCTTT.

This clonotype was picked up many times. The V and J genes are TRBV20-1 and TRBJ1-1; no firm D call. Trimming took off 0 bases at V and 0 bases at J, with 14 bases between the two ends. The CDR3 has 16 residues. Germline V gene sequence: CDR1 DFQATT, CDR2 SNEGSKA (reference sequence). As DNA, the CDR3 is TGCAGTGCTAGAGATACGTTGTGGGCAATGAACACTGAAGCTTTCTTT. It specifies CSARDTLWAMNTEAFF.

This clonotype was detected only a few times. V gene TRBV7-8 combines with J gene TRBJ2-7; D possibly matches TRBD1 or TRBD2 (5 bases each). The germline gives CDR1 SGHVS, CDR2 FQNEAQ. This CDR3 is built from 15 residues. Trimming shortened V by 7 bases and J by 0 bases, and 16 bases separated the two germline ends. The CDR3 reads CASTQRQGASYEQYF. The CDR3 DNA follows: TGTGCCAGCACCCAACGGCAGGGAGCCTCCTACGAGCAGTACTTC.

This clonotype appeared once. The germline gene is not matched at one end of the junction; a read error may be the cause. This chain links TRBV4-1 with TRBJ2-5, with D perhaps matching TRBD2 (6 bases). The germline V gene has CDR1 MGHRA and CDR2 YSYEKL. The CDR3 sequence is 19 residues long. This CDR3 is CASSRWDFLPKGQQDTQYF. DNA for the CDR3: TGCGCCAGCAGCAGATGGGACTTCCTCCCCAAGGGCCAACAAGACACCCAGTACTTC.

In the case of this clonotype: Possible read error: a much larger clone is one base away. This chain connects TRBV7-3 to TRBJ2-3; D remains ambiguous. The J call may be mistaken, given a closer DNA end match to TRBJ1-5. This CDR3 has 14 amino acids. Germline V CDR1 and CDR2: SGHTA, FQGTGA. The CDR3 reads CASSLKTGYDTQHF. In DNA, the CDR3 is TGTGCCAGCAGCCTAAAAACTGGTTACGATACGCAGCATTTT.

In its sample, this clonotype was seen a few times. The chain joins TRBV19 to TRBJ2-1; TRBD1 matches 7 bases. V shed 9 bases and J 8 bases; nucleotides not matched to a gene: 16. The CDR3 runs 15 residues. Per the germline V gene, CDR1 is LNHDA and CDR2 is SQIVND (reference sequence). The CDR3 DNA is TGTGCCAGCCGACAGGGTTCCCTTCTAGAGCATGAGCAGTTCTTC. Translating gives CASRQGSLLEHEQFF. The variable domain in full, with the rest retrieved from reference TRBV19 and TRBJ2-1, is DGGITQSPKYLFRKEGQNVTLSCEQNLNHDAMYWYRQDPGQGLRLIYYSQIVNDFQKGDIAEGYSVSREKKESFPLTVTSAQKNPTAFYLCASRQGSLLEHEQFFGPGTRLTVL.

This clonotype turned up a few times. This chain joins TRBV4-2 and TRBJ2-6; unclear D gene. Germline V gene sequence: CDR1 LGHNA, CDR2 YNFKEQ. The CDR3 has 16 amino acids. Trimming removed 0 bases from V and 0 bases from J, with 6 bases in between. Here the CDR3 reads CASSQEWDSGANVLTF. For the CDR3, the DNA is TGTGCCAGCAGCCAAGAGTGGGACTCTGGGGCCAACGTCCTGACTTTC.

This clonotype was counted a few times. V usage is TRBV5-1 and J usage is TRBJ2-2; D possibly corresponds to TRBD2 (5 bases). Germline CDR1 and CDR2: SGHRS and YFSETQ. CDR3 size: 13 residues. V was shortened by 4 bases and J by 8 bases, with 12 bases between the two germline ends. The CDR3 sequence: CASSAAGGGELFF. In DNA, the CDR3 is TGCGCCAGCAGCGCCGCTGGAGGAGGGGAGCTGTTTTTT.

Note on this clonotype: This may come from a read error, since a much larger clone is one base off. The chain employs TRBV5-4 and TRBJ2-1; D unclear. In germline, CDR1 is SGHNT, CDR2 YYREEE (reference sequence). CDR3 length: 16 amino acids. Deletions cut 4 bases from V and 3 bases from J, with 17 bases between. The CDR3 DNA reads TGTGCCAGCAGCCCCCCAAGGAGCAGGTACTACAATGAGCAGTTCTTC. Residues: CASSPPRSRYYNEQFF.

This clonotype was seen at least ten times. This sequence joins TRBV7-3 and TRBJ1-5; D is unclear. The V end was cut by 5 bases, the J end by 4 bases, with 9 bases between. The CDR3 is made up of 13 amino acids. Germline values: CDR1 SGHTA, CDR2 FQGTGA. CDR3 sequence (DNA): TGTGCCAGCAGCCAAGGGCCAAATCAGCCCCAGCATTTT. It specifies CASSQGPNQPQHF.

This clonotype appeared a few times. The CDR3 here is CASSLYRWLAGTTDTQYF. The CDR3 bases are TGTGCCAGCAGTTTATATCGCTGGCTAGCGGGGACCACAGATACGCAGTATTTT. This sequence joins TRBV28 and TRBJ2-3; 9 bases agree with TRBD2. This CDR3 contains 18 residues. With 1 base clipped from V and 2 bases from J, the junction kept 10 bases outside the gene matches. Germline-derived CDR1 and CDR2 are MDHEN and SYDVKM.

The rearrangement uses TRBV7-9 and TRBJ1-4, with D possibly matching TRBD1 (5 bases). V was shortened by 4 bases and J by 8 bases, with 11 bases between the two germline ends. The CDR3 is made up of 13 amino acids. In germline, CDR1 is SEHNR, CDR2 FQNEAQ (reference sequence). The CDR3 DNA sequence: TGTGCCAGCAGCTGGGGGGACGACGAAAAACTGTTTTTT. Residues: CASSWGDDEKLFF.

This clonotype has at least ten counts. V usage is TRBV12-3 or TRBV12-4 and J usage is TRBJ2-7, with 8 nucleotides matching TRBD1. The CDR3 consists of 15 residues. V lost 4 bases and J lost 4; bases outside the gene matches: 9. This CDR3 reads CASSYSGQGLYEQYV. Written as DNA, the CDR3 is TGTGCCAGCAGTTATTCCGGACAGGGATTATACGAGCAGTACGTC.

This chain links TRBV4-2 with TRBJ2-3; D is unclear. Germline values: CDR1 LGHNA, CDR2 YNFKEQ. Trimming shortened V by 7 bases and J by 0 bases, and 14 bases separated the two germline ends. This CDR3 is built from 15 residues. The CDR3 nucleotides are TGTGCCAGCACCCCCCAGTTCTCTAGCACAGATACGCAGTATTTT. This codes for CASTPQFSSTDTQYF.

The V and J genes are TRBV5-5 and TRBJ1-3, with D uncertain. Germline V gene sequence: CDR1 SGHKS, CDR2 YYEKEE (reference sequence). The CDR3 extends over 12 amino acids. V was pared by 2 bases and J by 7 bases, with 7 bases between. This CDR3 is CASSLVRNTIYF. The CDR3 DNA follows: TGTGCCAGCAGCTTAGTTCGGAACACCATATATTTT.

This clonotype was seen ten or more times. The V gene is TRBV7-3, the J gene TRBJ1-2; D gene ambiguous. The CDR3 is 15 amino acids. Per the germline V gene, CDR1 is SGHTA and CDR2 is FQGTGA. Trimming removed 5 bases at V and 2 bases at J, with 15 bases between. The CDR3 protein is CASSPWSGSNYGYTF. CDR3 nucleotides: TGTGCCAGCAGCCCCTGGTCGGGGTCCAACTATGGCTACACCTTC.

In its sample, this clonotype was seen a few times. The V gene is TRBV27, the J gene TRBJ2-3; 9 bases are a match to TRBD2. The CDR3 covers 19 residues. Trimming removed 5 bases from V and 1 base from J; junction bases left unmatched: 16. Germline V CDR1 and CDR2: MNHEY, SMNVEV (reference sequence). CDR3 residues: CASSPLRGSGGPRTDTQYF. The CDR3 bases are TGTGCCAGCAGTCCCCTTCGGGGTAGCGGGGGTCCACGCACAGATACGCAGTATTTT.

This clonotype was counted many times. The rearrangement links TRBV5-8 to TRBJ1-4; 8 positions match TRBD1. The V gene's germline CDR1 is SGHTS and CDR2 YDEGEE. The CDR3 sequence is 15 residues long. V lost 4 bases to trimming and J lost 7 bases; unmatched junction nucleotides: 9. The CDR3 sequence: CASSGRQGMGEKLFF. In DNA, the CDR3 is TGTGCCAGCAGCGGAAGACAGGGGATGGGTGAAAAACTGTTTTTT.

V is TRBV5-6 and J is TRBJ2-7; D is unresolved. The CDR3 runs to 12 residues. Germline assignment: CDR1 SGHDT and CDR2 YYEEEE. V lost 1 base to trimming and J lost 2 bases, with 4 bases between them. CDR3 coding DNA: TGTGCCAGCAGCTTGTATACCTACGAGCAGTACGTC. Translation: CASSLYTYEQYV.

The rearrangement joins TRBV7-3 to TRBJ2-5; 7 bases are a match to TRBD1. This CDR3 contains 13 residues. V shed 5 bases and J 4 bases; nucleotides not matched to a gene: 4. Germline CDR1 and CDR2: SGHTA and FQGTGA. The CDR3 nucleotides are TGTGCCAGCAGCATACAGGGGAGAGAGACCCAGTACTTC. This translates into CASSIQGRETQYF. The whole variable domain, remainder taken from reference TRBV7-3 and TRBJ2-5, is GAGVSQTPSNKVTEKGKYVELRCDPISGHTALYWYRQSLGQGPEFLIYFQGTGAADDSGLPNDRFFAVRPEGSVSTLKIQRTERGDSAVYLCASSIQGRETQYFGPGTRLLVL.

There are many counts of this clonotype. The V and J genes are TRBV4-3 and TRBJ2-2, with D hard to call. In germline, CDR1 is LGHNA, CDR2 YSLEER. CDR3 size: 14 residues. With 0 bases removed from V and 5 bases from J, the gap between germline ends came to 7 bases. The CDR3 DNA is TGCGCCAGCAGCCAAGAACCAGCGACCGGGGAGCTGTTTTTT. Translation gives CASSQEPATGELFF.

The sample holds a few counts of this clonotype. V gene TRBV24-1 combines with J gene TRBJ2-2; D gene ambiguous. Germline loops: CDR1 KGHDR, CDR2 SFDVKD. The CDR3 consists of 13 residues. The ends were cut back, 1 base at V and 6 bases at J, with 5 bases in the middle. The CDR3 is CATSDFLPGELFF. CDR3 DNA: TGTGCCACCAGTGATTTCCTCCCCGGGGAGCTGTTTTTT.

This clonotype was seen a handful of times. The chain couples TRBV18 to TRBJ2-1, with 13 nucleotides matching TRBD2. The J segment lost 7 bases and the V segment lost 4 bases, leaving 4 bases of the junction unmatched. Germline assignment: CDR1 KGHSH and CDR2 LQKENI. The CDR3 contains 15 residues. This CDR3 is CASSQTSGGTNEQFF. In nucleotides, the CDR3 is TGTGCCAGCTCACAGACTAGCGGGGGGACTAATGAGCAGTTCTTC.

The chain links TRBV11-2 to TRBJ2-3, with TRBD2 identical over 12 bases. CDR1 SGHAT and CDR2 FQNNGV come from the germline V gene. This CDR3 contains 19 residues. V lost 5 bases to trimming and J lost 2 bases; unmatched junction nucleotides: 14. CDR3 sequence reads: CASSEEPPTSGGNTDTQYF. The CDR3 DNA follows: TGTGCCAGCAGCGAAGAGCCCCCCACTAGCGGGGGGAACACAGATACGCAGTATTTT.

V is TRBV12-3 or TRBV12-4 and J is TRBJ1-1, with D perhaps TRBD1 (6 bases). The CDR3 is made up of 15 amino acids. V dropped 1 base and J dropped 0 bases, with 9 bases sitting between them. The CDR3, as DNA: TGTGCCAGCAGTTTAGGGACAGTCCTGAACACTGAAGCTTTCTTT. Translation: CASSLGTVLNTEAFF.

The chain combines TRBV5-1 with TRBJ2-5, with no clear D. This CDR3 is built from 14 residues. The V gene lost 4 bases and the J gene lost 3 bases, with 13 bases spanning the gap. Germline lookup yields CDR1 SGHRS and CDR2 YFSETQ. CDR3 nucleotide sequence: TGCGCCAGCAGCCCAGACCGACAAGAAGAGACCCAGTACTTC. This translates into CASSPDRQEETQYF.